The T cell receptor (beta chain) under discussion was sequenced for a study of T cells of healthy individuals. TCRdb used MiXCR to reprocess the 5' RACE reads, holding one entry per CDR3 protein. This table holds around 79,000 distinct CDR3 sequences, more than 4.5% found once. This clonotype was seen repeatedly, ten times or more. Germline CDR1 SGHNT, CDR2 YYREEE (reference sequence). Trimming cost V 4 bases and J 1 base, with 11 bases left between them. The CDR3 runs 15 residues. This receptor was taken from a female donor in good health. The chain recombines TRBV5-4 with TRBJ2-2; perhaps TRBD2 as D (6 bases). DNA of the CDR3: TGTGCCAGCAGCCTCCCGGGAGTGAACACCGGGGAGCTGTTTTTT. Encoded protein: CASSLPGVNTGELFF.